The rows below give T cell receptor beta chains drawn from one sample of a study of T cell changes during pregnancy in multiple sclerosis. The protocol was immunoSEQ multiplex PCR, while the TCRdb copy is restricted to in-frame clones and leaves out a portion. The profile shows approximately 52,000 clones, approximately 92% of them singletons. The source material was CD4+ T cells from peripheral blood mononuclear cells, sampled in the second trimester of pregnancy. Source of these receptors: a female donor in good health, enrolled as a control in a pregnancy study. The conserved cysteine and the conserved F or W are not part of the CDR3 here. A D gene is named only where the DNA matches it firmly. Clone size appears in some rows only: once, few, many, or a class for an expanded clone.

V gene	clone size	D gene	J gene	CDR3 protein
TRBV10-2	NA	TRBD1	TRBJ1-3	ASSRDSVSGNTIY
TRBV5-1	NA	TRBD1	TRBJ2-1	ASSRNTYRDSSYNEQF
TRBV28	NA	NA	TRBJ1-1	ASRGTAGTPSSSF
TRBV19	NA	NA	TRBJ2-5	ASSMVQFQETQY
TRBV19	NA	TRBD1	TRBJ1-1	ASSMDRGDTEAF
TRBV2	NA	TRBD1	TRBJ2-7	ASSPRQGAYEQY
TRBV18	NA	NA	TRBJ2-7	ASSPMGGGHEQY
TRBV4-2	NA	TRBD2	TRBJ2-1	ASSQESSFETSGIRDEQF
TRBV9	NA	NA	TRBJ2-5	ASSVGNQQETQY
TRBV7-2	NA	TRBD1	TRBJ1-4	ASRQGGDEKLF
TRBV10-2	once	NA	TRBJ1-5	ASSGTEGNQPQH
TRBV11-1	NA	NA	TRBJ1-1	ASSTRTHNTEAF
TRBV7-6	NA	TRBD2	TRBJ2-7	ASSLAGTSGGYEQY
TRBV29-1	NA	TRBD2	TRBJ2-5	SVERGASGETQY
TRBV5-1	NA	NA	TRBJ1-5	ASSPDTNQPQH
TRBV4-1	NA	TRBD2	TRBJ2-3	ASSQVGGVITDTQY
TRBV5-1	NA	TRBD2	TRBJ2-2	ASSETGTSGIGELF
TRBV5-4	NA	TRBD2	TRBJ2-2	ASSSGTSGRAPGELF
TRBV5-1	NA	TRBD1	TRBJ1-4	ASSPQGGSTNEKLF
TRBV5-1	few	TRBD2	TRBJ2-1	ASSLLAGGENEQF
TRBV11-2	NA	TRBD2	TRBJ2-1	ASSLQLAGANEQF
TRBV9	NA	NA	TRBJ2-2	ASTLSGGELF
TRBV6-4	NA	NA	TRBJ2-3	ASSDGSGGTDTQY
TRBV11-3	NA	TRBD2	TRBJ2-3	ASSRDYRTDTQY